This paragraph reports one T cell receptor beta chain. This same CDR3 is encoded by further DNA sequences in the sample. Germline CDR1 and CDR2: SEHNR and FQNEAQ (reference sequence). The CDR3 contains 13 residues. The V gene lost 5 bases and the J gene lost 6 bases, with 13 bases spanning the gap. This sample is drawn from a study of cytomegalovirus exposure and HLA in healthy donors. 13 Jbeta primers and 60 Vbeta primers were used for the PCR. Measured with immunoSEQ multiplex PCR; TCRdb has only the in-frame clones, and not every one. Among about 130,000 clones listed, roughly four fifths were seen once. Healthy donors of bone marrow made up the group.

The origin of this receptor is a boy aged 2 to 10 in good health and CMV-seronegative. V is TRBV7-9 and J is TRBJ1-1; possible D gene TRBD1, 5 bases. The sample was PBMCs. The CDR3: CASSVGGVAEAFF. Here the CDR3 DNA reads TGTGCCAGCAGCGTCGGGGGAGTTGCTGAAGCTTTCTTT.